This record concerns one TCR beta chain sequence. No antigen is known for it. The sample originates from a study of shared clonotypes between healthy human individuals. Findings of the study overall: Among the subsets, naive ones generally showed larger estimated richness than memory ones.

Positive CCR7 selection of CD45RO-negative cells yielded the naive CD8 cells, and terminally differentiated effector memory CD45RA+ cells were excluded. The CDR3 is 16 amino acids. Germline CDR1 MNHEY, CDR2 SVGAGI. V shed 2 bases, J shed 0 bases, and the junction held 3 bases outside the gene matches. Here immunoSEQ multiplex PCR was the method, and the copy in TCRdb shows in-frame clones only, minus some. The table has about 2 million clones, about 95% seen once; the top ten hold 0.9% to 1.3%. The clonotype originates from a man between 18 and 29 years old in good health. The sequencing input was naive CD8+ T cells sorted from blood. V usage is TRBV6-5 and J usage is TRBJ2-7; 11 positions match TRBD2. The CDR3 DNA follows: TGTGCCAGCAGTTACGCTAGCGGGGGGAGCTCCTACGAGCAGTACTTC. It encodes CASSYASGGSSYEQYF.